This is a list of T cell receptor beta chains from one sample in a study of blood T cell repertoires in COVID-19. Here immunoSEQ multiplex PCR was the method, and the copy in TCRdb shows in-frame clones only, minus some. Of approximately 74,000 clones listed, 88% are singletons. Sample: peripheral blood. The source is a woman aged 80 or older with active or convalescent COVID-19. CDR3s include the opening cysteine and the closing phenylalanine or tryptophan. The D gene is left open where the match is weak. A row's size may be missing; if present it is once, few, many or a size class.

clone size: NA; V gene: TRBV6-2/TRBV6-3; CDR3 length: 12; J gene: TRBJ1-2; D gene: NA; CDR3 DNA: TGTGCCAGCAGTCCCTCGTTTTATGGCTACACCTTC; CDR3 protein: CASSPSFYGYTF
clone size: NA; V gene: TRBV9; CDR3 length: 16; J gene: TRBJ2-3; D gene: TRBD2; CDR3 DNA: TGTGCCAGCAGCGTAGGAGCGGGAAGTCAGGTAGATACGCAGTATTTT; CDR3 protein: CASSVGAGSQVDTQYF
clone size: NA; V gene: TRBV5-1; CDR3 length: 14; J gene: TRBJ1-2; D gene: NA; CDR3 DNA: TGCGCCAGCAGCTTGGATCCCACTAACTATGGCTACACCTTC; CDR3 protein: CASSLDPTNYGYTF
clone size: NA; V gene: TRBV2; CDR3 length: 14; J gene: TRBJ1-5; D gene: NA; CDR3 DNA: TGTGCCAGCAATTTGAGGGGGAGCAATCAGCCCCAGCATTTT; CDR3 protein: CASNLRGSNQPQHF
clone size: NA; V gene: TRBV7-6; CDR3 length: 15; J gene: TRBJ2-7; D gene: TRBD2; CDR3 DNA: TGTGCCAGCAGCAGAGCGGGGGGAAGCTCCTACGAGCAGTACTTC; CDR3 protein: CASSRAGGSSYEQYF
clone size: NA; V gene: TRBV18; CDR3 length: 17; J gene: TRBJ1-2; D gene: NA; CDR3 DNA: TGTGCCAGCTCACCCGGTCAATGGCAGACAACTAACTATGGCTACACCTTC; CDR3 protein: CASSPGQWQTTNYGYTF
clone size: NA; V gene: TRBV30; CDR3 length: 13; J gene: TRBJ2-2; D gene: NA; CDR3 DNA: TGTGCCTGGGCGCTTAGTGGTAGCGGGGAGCTGTTTTTT; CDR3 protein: CAWALSGSGELFF
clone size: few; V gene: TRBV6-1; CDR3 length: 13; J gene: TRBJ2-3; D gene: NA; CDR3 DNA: TGTGCCAGCAGTGAAGAAGACTACCTTACGCAGTATTTT; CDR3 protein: CASSEEDYLTQYF
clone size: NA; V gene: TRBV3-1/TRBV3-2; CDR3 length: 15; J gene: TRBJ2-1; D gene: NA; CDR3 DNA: TGTGCCAGCAGCCTAGGCGGATTCTCCTACAATGAGCAGTTCTTC; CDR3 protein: CASSLGGFSYNEQFF
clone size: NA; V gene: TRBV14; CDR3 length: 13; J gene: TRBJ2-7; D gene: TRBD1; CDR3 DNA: TGTGCCAGCAGCTGGGGACAGGAGGACGAGCAGTACTTC; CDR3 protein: CASSWGQEDEQYF
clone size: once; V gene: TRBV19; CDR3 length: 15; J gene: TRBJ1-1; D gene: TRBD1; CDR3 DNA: TGTGCCAGTAGTCTTGGGACAGGGGTAACCACTGAAGCTTTCTTT; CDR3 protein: CASSLGTGVTTEAFF
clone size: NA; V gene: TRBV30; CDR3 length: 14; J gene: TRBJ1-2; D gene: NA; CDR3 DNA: TGTGCCTGGAGTGTCATCCCAGGGAACTATGGCTACACCTTC; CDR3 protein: CAWSVIPGNYGYTF
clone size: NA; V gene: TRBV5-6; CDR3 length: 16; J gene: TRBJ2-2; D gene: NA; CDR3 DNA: TGTGCCAGCAGCTTGGGACATTATCGAGGGACCGGGGAGCTGTTTTTT; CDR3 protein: CASSLGHYRGTGELFF
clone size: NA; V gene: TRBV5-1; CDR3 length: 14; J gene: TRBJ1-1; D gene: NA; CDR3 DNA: TGCGCCAGCAGGGAGGGCGGTTCGAACACTGAAGCTTTCTTT; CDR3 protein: CASREGGSNTEAFF
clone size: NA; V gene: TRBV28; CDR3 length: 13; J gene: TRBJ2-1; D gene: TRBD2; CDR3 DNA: TGTGCCAGCACGGCTAGCGGGTTCAGGGAGCAGTTCTTC; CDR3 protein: CASTASGFREQFF
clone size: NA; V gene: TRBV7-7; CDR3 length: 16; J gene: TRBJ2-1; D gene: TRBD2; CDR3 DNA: TGTGCCAGCAGCTTAAGGAGATCCAGCGGGGCTAATGAGCAGTTCTTC; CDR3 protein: CASSLRRSSGANEQFF
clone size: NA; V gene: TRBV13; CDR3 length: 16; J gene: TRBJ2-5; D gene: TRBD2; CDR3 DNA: TGTGCCAGCAGCTTAGAACTAGCGGGTGGCCAAGAGACCCAGTACTTC; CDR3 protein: CASSLELAGGQETQYF
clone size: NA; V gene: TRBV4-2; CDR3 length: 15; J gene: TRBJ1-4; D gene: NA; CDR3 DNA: TGTGCCAGCAGTCTCTCGTCGGCAGGGGATGAAAAACTGTTTTTT; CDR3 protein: CASSLSSAGDEKLFF
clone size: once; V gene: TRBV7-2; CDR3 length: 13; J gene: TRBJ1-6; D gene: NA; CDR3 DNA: TGTGCCAGCACCCCCCGGCGGTTTTCACCCCTCCACTTT; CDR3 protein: CASTPRRFSPLHF
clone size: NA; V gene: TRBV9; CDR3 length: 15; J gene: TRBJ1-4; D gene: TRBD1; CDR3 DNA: TGTGCCAGCAGCGGGGGACAGGGACGGAATGAAAAACTGTTTTTT; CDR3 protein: CASSGGQGRNEKLFF
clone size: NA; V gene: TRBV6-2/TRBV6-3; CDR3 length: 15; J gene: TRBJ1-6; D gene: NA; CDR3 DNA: TGTGCCAGCAGTTACCGGACAGCCAGGGATTCACCCCTCCACTTT; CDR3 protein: CASSYRTARDSPLHF
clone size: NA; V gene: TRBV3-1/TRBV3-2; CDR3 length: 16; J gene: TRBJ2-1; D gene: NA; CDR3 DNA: TGTGCCAGCAGCCGCCAGGGGATCGGTTTAAACAATGAGCAGTTCTTC; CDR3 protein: CASSRQGIGLNNEQFF
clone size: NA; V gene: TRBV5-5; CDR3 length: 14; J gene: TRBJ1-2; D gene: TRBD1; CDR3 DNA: TGTGCCAGCAGCCCGACAGGGGCTAACTATGGCTACACCTTC; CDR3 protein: CASSPTGANYGYTF
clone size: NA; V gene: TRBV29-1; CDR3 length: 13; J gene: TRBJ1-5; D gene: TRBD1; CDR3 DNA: TGCAGCGTGGGACAGGGGGCTGGACAGCCCCAGCATTTT; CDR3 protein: CSVGQGAGQPQHF
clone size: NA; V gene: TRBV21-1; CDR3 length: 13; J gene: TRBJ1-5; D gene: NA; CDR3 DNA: TGTGCCAGCAGCTGGACAGGGGATCAGCCCCAGCATTTT; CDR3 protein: CASSWTGDQPQHF
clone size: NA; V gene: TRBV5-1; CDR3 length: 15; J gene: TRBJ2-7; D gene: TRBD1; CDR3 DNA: TGCGCCAGCAGCTTGGGGGGACAGGGCCTCTACGAGCAGTACTTC; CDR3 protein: CASSLGGQGLYEQYF
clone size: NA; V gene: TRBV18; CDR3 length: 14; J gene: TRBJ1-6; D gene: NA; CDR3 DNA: TGTGCCAGCTCACTGGGGGGACTCAGTTCACCCCTCCACTTT; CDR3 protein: CASSLGGLSSPLHF
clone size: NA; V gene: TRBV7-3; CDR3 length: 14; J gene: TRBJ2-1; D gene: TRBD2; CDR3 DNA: TGTGCCAGCAGCTTAGGGACTAGCGGGAGAGAGCAGTTCTTC; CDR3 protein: CASSLGTSGREQFF
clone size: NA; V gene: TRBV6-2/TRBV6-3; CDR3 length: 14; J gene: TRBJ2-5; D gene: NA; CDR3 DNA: TGTGCCAGCAGTTACCTACAGGGCGGGGAGACCCAGTACTTC; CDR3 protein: CASSYLQGGETQYF
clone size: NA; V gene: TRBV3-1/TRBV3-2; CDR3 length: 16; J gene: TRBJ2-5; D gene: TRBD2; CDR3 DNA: TGTGCCAGCAGCCTAGGACTAGCGGGGGCAGGAGAGACCCAGTACTTC; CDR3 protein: CASSLGLAGAGETQYF
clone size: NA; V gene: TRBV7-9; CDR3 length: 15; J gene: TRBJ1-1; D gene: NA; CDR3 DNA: TGTGCCAGCAGCCCAGGTGCAGGGTTCGGAACTGAAGCTTTCTTT; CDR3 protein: CASSPGAGFGTEAFF
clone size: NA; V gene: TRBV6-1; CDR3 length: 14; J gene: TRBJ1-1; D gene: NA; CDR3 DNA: TGTGCCAGCAGTGATGGTCAGTTGAACACTGAAGCTTTCTTT; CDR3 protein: CASSDGQLNTEAFF
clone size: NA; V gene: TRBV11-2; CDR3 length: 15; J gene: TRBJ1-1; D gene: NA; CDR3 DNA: TGTGCCAGCAGCTCCCCAAGTGGCCTGAACACTGAAGCTTTCTTT; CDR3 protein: CASSSPSGLNTEAFF
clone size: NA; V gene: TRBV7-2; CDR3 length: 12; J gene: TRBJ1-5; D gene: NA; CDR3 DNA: TGTGCCAGCAGCCCCCCTAATCAGCCCCAGCATTTT; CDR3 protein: CASSPPNQPQHF
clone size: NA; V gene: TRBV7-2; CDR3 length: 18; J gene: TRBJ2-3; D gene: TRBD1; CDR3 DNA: TGTGCCAGCAGCTTAGCACTAACAGGGGGCAGGATGACAGATACGCAGTATTTT; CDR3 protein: CASSLALTGGRMTDTQYF
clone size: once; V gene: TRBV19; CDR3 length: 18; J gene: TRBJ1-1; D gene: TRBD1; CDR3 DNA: TGTGCCAGTAGTATAAAGGGAGGGACAGGGGACTGGAACACTGAAGCTTTCTTT; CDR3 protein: CASSIKGGTGDWNTEAFF
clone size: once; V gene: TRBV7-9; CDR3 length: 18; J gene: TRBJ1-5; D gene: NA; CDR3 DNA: TGTGCCAGCAGCTCTACTCCCCCAGGGACTCCAAACTTTCAGCCCCAGCATTTT; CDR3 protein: CASSSTPPGTPNFQPQHF
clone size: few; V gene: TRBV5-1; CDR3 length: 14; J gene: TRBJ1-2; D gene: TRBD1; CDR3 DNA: TGCGCCAGCAGCTTTTTAGGGACAGGGGATGGCTACACCTTC; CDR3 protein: CASSFLGTGDGYTF
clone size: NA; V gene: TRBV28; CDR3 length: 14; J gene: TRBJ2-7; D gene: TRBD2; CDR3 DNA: TGTGCCAGCAGCCCCAGCGGGAGGGTAGGGGAGCAGTACTTC; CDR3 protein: CASSPSGRVGEQYF
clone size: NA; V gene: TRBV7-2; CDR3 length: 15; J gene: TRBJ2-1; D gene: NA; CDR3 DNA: TGTGCCAGCAGCTACCAGATGGCGGAGTACAATGAGCAGTTCTTC; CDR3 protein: CASSYQMAEYNEQFF
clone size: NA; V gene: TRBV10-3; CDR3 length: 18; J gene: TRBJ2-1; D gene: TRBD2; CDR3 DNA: TGTGCCATCAGTGAGTCAAGGAGGACTAGCGGGGGGGCTAATGAGCAGTTCTTC; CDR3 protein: CAISESRRTSGGANEQFF
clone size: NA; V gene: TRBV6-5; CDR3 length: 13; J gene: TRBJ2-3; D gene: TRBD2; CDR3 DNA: TGTGCCAGTACCGGGACTAGCAAGGATACGCAGTATTTT; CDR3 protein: CASTGTSKDTQYF
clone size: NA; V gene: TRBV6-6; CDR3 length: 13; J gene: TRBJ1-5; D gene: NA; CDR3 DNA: TGTGCCAGCAGACCAGACATGTCTCAGCCCCAGCATTTT; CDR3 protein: CASRPDMSQPQHF
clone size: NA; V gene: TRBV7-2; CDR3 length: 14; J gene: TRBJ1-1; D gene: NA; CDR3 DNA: TGTGCCAGCAGCTTGCGGGGTCTTTCGACTGAAGCTTTCTTT; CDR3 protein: CASSLRGLSTEAFF
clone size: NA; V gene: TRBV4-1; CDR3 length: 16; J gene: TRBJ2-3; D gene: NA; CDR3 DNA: TGCGCCAGCAGCCAAGATCGCGGCGGGGACACAGATACGCAGTATTTT; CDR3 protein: CASSQDRGGDTDTQYF
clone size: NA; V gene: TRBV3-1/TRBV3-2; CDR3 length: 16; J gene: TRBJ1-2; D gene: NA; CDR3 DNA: TGTGCCAGCAGCACGAGAAGAGGGGCGGAGGGCTATGGCTACACCTTC; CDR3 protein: CASSTRRGAEGYGYTF
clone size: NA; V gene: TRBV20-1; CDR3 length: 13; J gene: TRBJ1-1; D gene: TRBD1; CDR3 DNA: TGCAGTGCTAGTCCCACACGGACAGGGAAAGCTTTCTTT; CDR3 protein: CSASPTRTGKAFF